This T cell receptor (beta chain) derives from a study of cytomegalovirus exposure and HLA in healthy donors. Study observations and caveats: Highly shared variants forming one cluster were likely a sequencing artifact. The authors enumerated around 150 TCR beta chains as linked to cytomegalovirus. Per a prior analysis, the majority of TCR beta V segments were productive roughly 90% or roughly 30% of the time. In most subjects, TCR beta sequences reportedly gave accurate predictions of HLA-A and HLA-B alleles.

Germline CDR1 MNHEY, CDR2 SVGAGI. The length of the CDR3 is 14 residues. The V and J ends lost 10 bases and 5 bases respectively, with 21 bases between them. To note about this clone: Its antigen is not known.

Amplification used 60 Vbeta primers and 13 Jbeta primers. The method was immunoSEQ multiplex PCR; TCRdb's version includes in-frame clones alone and lacks a portion of them. The sample lists tens of thousands of clones; about four fifths were seen once. Sample: PBMCs. This receptor was identified in a middle-aged woman in good health and CMV-seropositive. The V gene is TRBV6-5, the J gene TRBJ2-7; the D gene is possibly TRBD2 (7 bases). The CDR3 reads CATGRGRGTDEQYF. The CDR3 DNA is TGTGCCACCGGGCGGGGGCGCGGAACTGACGAGCAGTACTTC.